Sequencing of this T cell receptor beta chain was carried out in a study of shared clonotypes between healthy human individuals. Study overall: A few men and two women, aged 18 to 49, were donors.

CDR1 is SGHNT and CDR2 is YENEEA in the germline V gene. The CDR3 totals 14 residues. Trimming pared 1 base from V and 2 bases from J, leaving 9 bases between. Produced via immunoSEQ multiplex PCR; TCRdb's table is partial and in-frame only. The sample lists over a million clones, around 97% seen once, with roughly 1.2% in the top ten. Study conclusions and caveats: Estimated richness was generally greater in naive than memory subsets. Among non-shared clonotypes, generation probabilities were lower than among those shared by all four donors. Shared clonotypes: approximately 5% naive CD4, about 3.5% naive CD8, around 2.4% memory CD4, about 0.4% memory CD8.

As regards this clone: Antigen specificity is unknown. At the DNA level, this CDR3 is encoded by other sequences in the same sample as well.

The TCR was taken from a man aged 30-40 years in good health. Sequencing was carried out using naive CD4+ T cells sorted from blood. Subset noted: CD45RA+ positively selected. The genes are TRBV11-3 and TRBJ2-7; maybe TRBD2 (5 bases). CDR3 bases: TGTGCCAGCAGCTTAGGGACTGGCCCCTACGAGCAGTACTTC. Translating gives CASSLGTGPYEQYF.